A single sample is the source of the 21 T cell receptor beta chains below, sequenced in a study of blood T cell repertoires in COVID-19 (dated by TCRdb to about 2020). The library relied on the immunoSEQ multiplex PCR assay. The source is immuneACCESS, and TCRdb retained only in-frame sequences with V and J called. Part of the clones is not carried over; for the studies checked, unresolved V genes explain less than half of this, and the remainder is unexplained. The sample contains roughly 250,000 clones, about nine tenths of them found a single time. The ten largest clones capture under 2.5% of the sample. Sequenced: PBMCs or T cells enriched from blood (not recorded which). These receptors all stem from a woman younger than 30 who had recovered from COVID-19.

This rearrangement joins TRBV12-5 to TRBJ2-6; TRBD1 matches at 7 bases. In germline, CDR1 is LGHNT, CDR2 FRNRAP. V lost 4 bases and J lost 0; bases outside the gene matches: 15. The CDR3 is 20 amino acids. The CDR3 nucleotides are TGTGCTAGTGGTTCGTCCGGGACAGTATCATATAGCTCTGGGGCCAACGTCCTGACTTTC. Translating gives CASGSSGTVSYSSGANVLTF.

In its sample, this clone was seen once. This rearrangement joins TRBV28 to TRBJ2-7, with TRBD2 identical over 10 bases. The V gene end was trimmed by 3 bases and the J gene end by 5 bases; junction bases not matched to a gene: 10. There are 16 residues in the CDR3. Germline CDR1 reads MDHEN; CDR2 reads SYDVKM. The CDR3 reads CASSFPASGSRDEQYF. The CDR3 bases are TGTGCCAGCAGTTTTCCGGCTAGCGGGAGTAGGGACGAGCAGTACTTC. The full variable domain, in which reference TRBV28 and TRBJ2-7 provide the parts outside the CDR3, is DVKVTQSSRYLVKRTGEKVFLECVQDMDHENMFWYRQDPGLGLRLIYFSYDVKMKEKGDIPEGYSVSREKKERFSLILESASTNQTSMYLCASSFPASGSRDEQYFGPGTRLTVT.

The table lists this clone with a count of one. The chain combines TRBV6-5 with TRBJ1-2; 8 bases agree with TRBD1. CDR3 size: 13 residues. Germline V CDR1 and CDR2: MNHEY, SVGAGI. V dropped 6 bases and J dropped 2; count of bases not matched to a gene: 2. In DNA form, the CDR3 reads TGTGCCAGCAGAAGGACAGGGAACTATGGCTACACCTTC. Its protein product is CASRRTGNYGYTF.

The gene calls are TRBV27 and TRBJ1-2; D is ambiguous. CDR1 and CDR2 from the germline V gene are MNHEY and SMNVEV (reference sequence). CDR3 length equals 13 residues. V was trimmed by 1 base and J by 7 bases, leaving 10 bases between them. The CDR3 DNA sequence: TGTGCCAGCAGTTTATTTGGTAGTGGTGGCTACACCTTC. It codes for CASSLFGSGGYTF.

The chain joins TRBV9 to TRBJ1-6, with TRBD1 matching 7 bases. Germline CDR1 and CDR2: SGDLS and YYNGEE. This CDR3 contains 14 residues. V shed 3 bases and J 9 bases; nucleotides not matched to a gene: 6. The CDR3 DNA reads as TGTGCCAGCAGCGAACAGGGGATCGGTTCACCCCTCCACTTT. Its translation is CASSEQGIGSPLHF.

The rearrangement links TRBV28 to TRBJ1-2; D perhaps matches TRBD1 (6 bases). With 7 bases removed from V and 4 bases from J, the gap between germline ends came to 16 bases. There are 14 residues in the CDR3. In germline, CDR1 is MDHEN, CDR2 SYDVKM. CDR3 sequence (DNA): TGTGCCAGCACACTGACAGGTCGCGGCTATGGCTACACCTTC. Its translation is CASTLTGRGYGYTF.

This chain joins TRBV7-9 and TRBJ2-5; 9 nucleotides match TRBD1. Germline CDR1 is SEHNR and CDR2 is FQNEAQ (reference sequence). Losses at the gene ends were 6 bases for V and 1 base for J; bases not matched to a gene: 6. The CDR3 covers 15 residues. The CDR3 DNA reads TGTGCCAGCAGTCCGGACAGGGGATTCCAAGAGACCCAGTACTTC. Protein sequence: CASSPDRGFQETQYF.

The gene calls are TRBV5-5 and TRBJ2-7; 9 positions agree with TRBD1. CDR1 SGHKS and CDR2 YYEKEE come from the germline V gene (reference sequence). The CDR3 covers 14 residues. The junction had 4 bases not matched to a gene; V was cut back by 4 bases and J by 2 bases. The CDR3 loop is CASSRGTGTYEQYF. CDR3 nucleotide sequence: TGTGCCAGCAGCCGCGGGACAGGGACCTACGAGCAGTACTTC. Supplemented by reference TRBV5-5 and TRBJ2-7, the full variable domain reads DAGVTQSPTHLIKTRGQQVTLRCSPISGHKSVSWYQQVLGQGPQFIFQYYEKEERGRGNFPDRFSARQFPNYSSELNVNALLLGDSALYLCASSRGTGTYEQYFGPGTRLTVT.

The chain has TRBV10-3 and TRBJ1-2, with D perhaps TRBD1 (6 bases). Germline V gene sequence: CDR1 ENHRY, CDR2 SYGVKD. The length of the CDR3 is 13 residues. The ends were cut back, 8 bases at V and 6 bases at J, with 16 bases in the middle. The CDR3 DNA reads TGTGCCATCGGGCAGGGGAAGGTCGATGGCTACACCTTC. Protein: CAIGQGKVDGYTF.

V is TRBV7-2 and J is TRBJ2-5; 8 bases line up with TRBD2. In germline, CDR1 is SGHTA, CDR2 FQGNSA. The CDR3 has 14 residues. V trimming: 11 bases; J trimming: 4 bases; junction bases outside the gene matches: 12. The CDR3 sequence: CADSGGGPGETQYF. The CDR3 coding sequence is TGTGCCGATTCGGGCGGGGGGCCGGGAGAGACCCAGTACTTC. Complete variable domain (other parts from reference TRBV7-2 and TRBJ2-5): GAGVSQSPSNKVTEKGKDVELRCDPISGHTALYWYRQSLGQGLEFLIYFQGNSAPDKSGLPSDRFSAERTGGSVSTLTIQRTQQEDSAVYLCADSGGGPGETQYFGPGTRLLVL.

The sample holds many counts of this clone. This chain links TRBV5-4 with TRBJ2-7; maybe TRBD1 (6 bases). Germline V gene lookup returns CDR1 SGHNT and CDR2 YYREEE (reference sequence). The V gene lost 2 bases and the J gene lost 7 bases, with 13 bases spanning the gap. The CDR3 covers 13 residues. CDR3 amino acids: CASSLRTVGEQYF. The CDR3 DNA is TGTGCCAGCAGCTTAAGGACAGTAGGGGAGCAGTACTTC.

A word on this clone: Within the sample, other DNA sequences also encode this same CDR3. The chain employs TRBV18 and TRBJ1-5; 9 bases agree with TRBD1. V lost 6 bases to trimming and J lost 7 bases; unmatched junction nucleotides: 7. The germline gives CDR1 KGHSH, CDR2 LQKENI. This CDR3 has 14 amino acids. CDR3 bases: TGTGCCAGCTCGCCGGGACAGGGAGGACAGCCCCAGCATTTT. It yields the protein CASSPGQGGQPQHF.

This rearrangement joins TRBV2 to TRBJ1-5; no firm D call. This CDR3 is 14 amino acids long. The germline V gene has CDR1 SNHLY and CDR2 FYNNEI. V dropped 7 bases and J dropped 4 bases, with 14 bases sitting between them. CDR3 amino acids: CASTGILENQPQHF. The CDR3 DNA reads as TGTGCCAGCACTGGTATTCTGGAGAATCAGCCCCAGCATTTT. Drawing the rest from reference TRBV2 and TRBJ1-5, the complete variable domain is EPEVTQTPSHQVTQMGQEVILRCVPISNHLYFYWYRQILGQKVEFLVSFYNNEISEKSEIFDDQFSVERPDGSNFTLKIRSTKLEDSAMYFCASTGILENQPQHFGDGTRLSIL.

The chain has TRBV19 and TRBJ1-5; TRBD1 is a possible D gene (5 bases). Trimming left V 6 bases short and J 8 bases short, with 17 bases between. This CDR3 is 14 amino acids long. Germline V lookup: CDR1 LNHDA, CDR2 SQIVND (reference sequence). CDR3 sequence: CASSKTVPWEPQHF. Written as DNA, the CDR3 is TGTGCCAGTAGCAAGACAGTGCCTTGGGAGCCCCAGCATTTT.

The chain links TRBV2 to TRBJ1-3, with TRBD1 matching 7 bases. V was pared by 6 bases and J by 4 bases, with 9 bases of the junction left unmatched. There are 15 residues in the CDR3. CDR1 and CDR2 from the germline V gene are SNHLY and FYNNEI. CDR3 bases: TGTGCCAGCAGGCATTCAGGGGGAGCAGGAAACACCATATATTTT. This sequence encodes CASRHSGGAGNTIYF.

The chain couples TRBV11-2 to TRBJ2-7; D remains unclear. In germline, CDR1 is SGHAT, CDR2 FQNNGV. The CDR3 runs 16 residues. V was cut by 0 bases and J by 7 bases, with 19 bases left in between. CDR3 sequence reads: CASSLDDKGYGREQYF. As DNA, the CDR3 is TGTGCCAGCAGCTTAGACGACAAAGGTTACGGTCGAGAGCAGTACTTC.

Written as DNA, the CDR3 is TGCGCCAGCGCTTCCCCGCCTAGCGGGGGGCTTAACTACGAGCAGTACTTC. Translating gives CASASPPSGGLNYEQYF. V is TRBV5-1 and J is TRBJ2-7, with 11 bases lining up with TRBD2. V trimming: 7 bases; J trimming: 3 bases; junction bases outside the gene matches: 15. Germline loops: CDR1 SGHRS, CDR2 YFSETQ. This CDR3 is built from 17 residues.

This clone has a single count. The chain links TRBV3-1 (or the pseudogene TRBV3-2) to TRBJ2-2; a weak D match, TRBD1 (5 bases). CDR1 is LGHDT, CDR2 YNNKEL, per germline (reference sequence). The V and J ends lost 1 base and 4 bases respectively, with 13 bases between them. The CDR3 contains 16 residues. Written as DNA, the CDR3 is TGTGCCAGCAGCCAAGGGTTAGGGGTGGTCACCGGGGAGCTGTTTTTT. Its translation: CASSQGLGVVTGELFF.

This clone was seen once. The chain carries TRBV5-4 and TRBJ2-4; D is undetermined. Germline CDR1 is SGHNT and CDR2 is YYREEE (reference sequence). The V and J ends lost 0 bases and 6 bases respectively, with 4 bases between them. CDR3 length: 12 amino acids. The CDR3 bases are TGTGCCAGCAGCTTGGGGGCAAACATTCAGTACTTC. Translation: CASSLGANIQYF. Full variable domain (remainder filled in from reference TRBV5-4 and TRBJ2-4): ETGVTQSPTHLIKTRGQQVTLRCSSQSGHNTVSWYQQALGQGPQFIFQYYREEENGRGNFPPRFSGLQFPNYSSELNVNALELDDSALYLCASSLGANIQYFGAGTRLSVL.

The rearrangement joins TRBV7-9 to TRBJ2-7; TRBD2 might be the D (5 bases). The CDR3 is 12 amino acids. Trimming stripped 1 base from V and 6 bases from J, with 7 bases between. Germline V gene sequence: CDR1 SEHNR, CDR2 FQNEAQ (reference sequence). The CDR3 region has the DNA TGTGCCAGCAGCTTAGGTCGGGGCGAGCAGTACTTC. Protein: CASSLGRGEQYF. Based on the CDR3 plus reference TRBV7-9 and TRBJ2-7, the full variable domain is DTGVSQNPRHKITKRGQNVTFRCDPISEHNRLYWYRQTLGQGPEFLTYFQNEAQLEKSRLLSDRFSAERPKGSFSTLEIQRTEQGDSAMYLCASSLGRGEQYFGPGTRLTVT.

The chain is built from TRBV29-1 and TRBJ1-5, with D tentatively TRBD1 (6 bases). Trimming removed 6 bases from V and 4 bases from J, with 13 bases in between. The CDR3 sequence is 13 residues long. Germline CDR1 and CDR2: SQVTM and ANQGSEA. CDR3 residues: CSVQDSYNQPQHF. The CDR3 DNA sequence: TGCAGCGTCCAGGACAGCTATAATCAGCCCCAGCATTTT. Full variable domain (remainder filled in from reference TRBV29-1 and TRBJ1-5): SAVISQKPSRDICQRGTSLTIQCQVDSQVTMMFWYRQQPGQSLTLIATANQGSEATYESGFVIDKFPISRPNLTFSTLTVSNMSPEDSSIYLCSVQDSYNQPQHFGDGTRLSIL.